The 6 T cell receptor beta chains in this list originate from one sample, sequenced in a study of cytomegalovirus exposure and HLA in healthy donors listed by TCRdb under 2017. The library was made by the immunoSEQ multiplex PCR assay. For the multiplex PCR, a mixture combining 60 forward primers for TCR Vbeta segments and 13 reverse primers for TCR Jbeta segments was used. This is the immuneACCESS table as TCRdb keeps it, with only in-frame sequences that have V and J called. A part of the clones is gone; compared with another copy, unresolved V genes explain less than half, and the rest is unexplained. This sample gives 140,000 to 150,000 clones in total; around 82% of them show up just once. 2.5% to 3% of the sample belongs to the ten largest clones. Sequences were obtained from PBMCs. Every receptor here comes from a female donor in good health and CMV-seronegative.

The V call is TRBV7-3, the J call TRBJ1-1, with D tentatively TRBD1 (5 bases). The CDR3 totals 16 residues. CDR1 and CDR2 from the germline V gene are SGHTA and FQGTGA. V dropped 5 bases and J dropped 0 bases, with 16 bases sitting between them. The DNA for the CDR3 is TGTGCCAGCAGCCGAACGGGGGTAGGGATGAACACTGAAGCTTTCTTT. It yields the protein CASSRTGVGMNTEAFF.

CDR3: CASSPDRNEKLFF. The CDR3 DNA reads as TGTGCCAGCAGCCCTGACAGAAATGAAAAACTGTTTTTT. V and J are TRBV27 and TRBJ1-4, with TRBD1 as a possible D gene (5 bases). The CDR3 is made up of 13 amino acids. Germline CDR1 is MNHEY and CDR2 is SMNVEV (reference sequence). Between the trimmed V and J ends, which lost 6 bases and 5 bases, there was a span of 10 bases.

The chain carries TRBV27 and TRBJ2-7, with 7 bases matching TRBD1. Germline V gene lookup returns CDR1 MNHEY and CDR2 SMNVEV (reference sequence). CDR3 size: 15 residues. V lost 4 bases and J lost 3; bases outside the gene matches: 9. CDR3 nucleotides: TGTGCCAGCAGTTCCGCTAGGGACAGACACTACGAGCAGTACTTC. Its protein is CASSSARDRHYEQYF.

The V gene is TRBV7-2, the J gene TRBJ2-5, with D unresolved. This CDR3 contains 14 residues. V was shortened by 4 bases and J by 5 bases, with 14 bases between the two germline ends. Germline V gives CDR1 SGHTA, CDR2 FQGNSA. The CDR3 sequence is CASSSPRVSETQYF. The CDR3 DNA sequence: TGTGCCAGCAGCTCACCTCGGGTATCCGAGACCCAGTACTTC. Full variable domain (rest looked up from reference TRBV7-2 and TRBJ2-5): GAGVSQSPSNKVTEKGKDVELRCDPISGHTALYWYRQSLGQGLEFLIYFQGNSAPDKSGLPSDRFSAERTGGSVSTLTIQRTQQEDSAVYLCASSSPRVSETQYFGPGTRLLVL.

This clone appeared a few times. This chain uses TRBV5-1 with TRBJ1-1; D may be TRBD1 (5 bases). This CDR3 has 14 residues. Germline V gene sequence: CDR1 SGHRS, CDR2 YFSETQ. V dropped 4 bases and J dropped 3 bases, with 13 bases sitting between them. CDR3 region: CASSPPTVDTEAFF. The CDR3 nucleotides read TGCGCCAGCAGCCCTCCGACAGTGGACACTGAAGCTTTCTTT.

The rearrangement joins TRBV4-2 to TRBJ2-3, with TRBD1 identical over 11 bases. Per the germline V gene, CDR1 is LGHNA and CDR2 is YNFKEQ. This CDR3 contains 18 residues. With 4 bases clipped from V and 1 base from J, the junction kept 10 bases outside the gene matches. The CDR3 DNA reads TGTGCCAGCAGCCGGGAACGGGGGACAGGGGGGGGCACAGATACGCAGTATTTT. It yields the protein CASSRERGTGGGTDTQYF.